Described below is a single T cell receptor (beta chain) sequence and its context. CDR3 length: 16 residues. Per germline, CDR1 KGHDR and CDR2 SFDVKD. V shed 3 bases, J shed 5 bases, and the junction held 10 bases outside the gene matches. From the PCR reads, TCRdb called clonotypes with MiXCR, one entry per CDR3 protein. The table shows about 640,000 distinct CDR3 sequences, with roughly 21% occurring only once. This sample was taken from a study of molecular identifiers for immune sequencing clone quantification. The J gene is TRBJ2-3, the V gene TRBV24-1, with 7 positions matching TRBD1. This clonotype was obtained from a human donor in good health. Some libraries in this study had Jurkat cell RNA spiked in. Sample: naive CD8+ T cells from blood, with Jurkat cell RNA spiked in. Noted subset: FACS-sorted CD8+CD4-CCR7+CD45RA+ naive T cells. In DNA form, the CDR3 reads TGTGCCACCAGTGATAGACAGGGAGTATCACAAGATACGCAGTATTTT. This translates into CATSDRQGVSQDTQYF.